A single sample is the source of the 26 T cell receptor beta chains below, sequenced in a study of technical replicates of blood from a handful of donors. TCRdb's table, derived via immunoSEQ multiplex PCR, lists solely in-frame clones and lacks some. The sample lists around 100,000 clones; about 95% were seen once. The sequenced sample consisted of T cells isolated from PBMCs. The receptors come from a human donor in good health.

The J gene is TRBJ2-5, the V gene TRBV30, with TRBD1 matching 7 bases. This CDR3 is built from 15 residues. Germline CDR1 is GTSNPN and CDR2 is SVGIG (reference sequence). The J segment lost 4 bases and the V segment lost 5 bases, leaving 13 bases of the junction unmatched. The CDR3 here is CAWGPGQSPRETQYF. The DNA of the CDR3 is TGTGCCTGGGGTCCGGGACAGTCGCCACGAGAGACCCAGTACTTC.

This CDR3 is CASSTTRGTDTQYF. CDR3 nucleotide sequence: TGTGCCAGCAGTACAACTAGGGGCACAGATACGCAGTATTTT. V and J are TRBV2 and TRBJ2-3; weak D call: TRBD2 (5 bases). Per the germline V gene, CDR1 is SNHLY and CDR2 is FYNNEI. With 5 bases removed from V and 1 base from J, the gap between germline ends came to 10 bases. The CDR3 spans 14 residues.

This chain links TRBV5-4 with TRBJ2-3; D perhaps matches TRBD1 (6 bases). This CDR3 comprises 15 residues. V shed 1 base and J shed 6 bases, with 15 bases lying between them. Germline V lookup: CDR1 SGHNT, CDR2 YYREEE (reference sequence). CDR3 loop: CASSLPGQLKDTQYF. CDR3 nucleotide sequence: TGTGCCAGCAGCTTGCCGGGACAACTGAAGGATACGCAGTATTTT.

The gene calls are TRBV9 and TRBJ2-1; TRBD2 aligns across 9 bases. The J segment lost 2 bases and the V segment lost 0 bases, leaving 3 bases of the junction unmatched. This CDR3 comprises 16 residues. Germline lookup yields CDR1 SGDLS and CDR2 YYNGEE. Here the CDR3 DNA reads TGTGCCAGCAGCGTAGTAGCGGGAGTGGCCTACAATGAGCAGTTCTTC. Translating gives CASSVVAGVAYNEQFF.

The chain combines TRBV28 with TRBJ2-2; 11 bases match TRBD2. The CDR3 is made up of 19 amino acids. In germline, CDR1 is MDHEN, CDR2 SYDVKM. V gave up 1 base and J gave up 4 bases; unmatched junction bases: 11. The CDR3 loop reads CASSLFRALAGAVTGELFF. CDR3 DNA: TGTGCCAGCAGTTTATTCCGGGCACTAGCGGGAGCAGTCACCGGGGAGCTGTTTTTT.

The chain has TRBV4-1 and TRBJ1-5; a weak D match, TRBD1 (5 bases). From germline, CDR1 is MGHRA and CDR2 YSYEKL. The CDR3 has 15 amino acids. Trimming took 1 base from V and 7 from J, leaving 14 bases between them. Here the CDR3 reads CASSQVSGSRQPQHF. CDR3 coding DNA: TGCGCCAGCAGCCAAGTTTCAGGGTCTAGACAGCCCCAGCATTTT.

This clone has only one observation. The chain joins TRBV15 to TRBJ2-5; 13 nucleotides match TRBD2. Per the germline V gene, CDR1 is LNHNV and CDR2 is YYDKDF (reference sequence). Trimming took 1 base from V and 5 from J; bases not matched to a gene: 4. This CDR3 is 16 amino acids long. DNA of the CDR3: TGTGCCACCAGCAGAGGGTGGACTAGCGGGAGCGAGACCCAGTACTTC. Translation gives CATSRGWTSGSETQYF.

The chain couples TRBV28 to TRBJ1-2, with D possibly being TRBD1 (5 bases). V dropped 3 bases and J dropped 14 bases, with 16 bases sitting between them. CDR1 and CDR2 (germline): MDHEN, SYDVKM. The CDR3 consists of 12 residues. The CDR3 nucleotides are TGTGCCAGCAGTTTTCCCGACAGTTCAAGAACCTTC. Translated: CASSFPDSSRTF.

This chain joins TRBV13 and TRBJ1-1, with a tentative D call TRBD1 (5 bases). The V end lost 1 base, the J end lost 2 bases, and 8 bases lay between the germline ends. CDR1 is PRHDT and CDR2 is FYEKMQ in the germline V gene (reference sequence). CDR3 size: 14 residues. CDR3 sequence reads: CASSLDGGNTEAFF. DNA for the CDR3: TGTGCCAGCAGCTTAGACGGGGGTAACACTGAAGCTTTCTTT. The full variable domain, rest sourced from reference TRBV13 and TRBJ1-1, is AAGVIQSPRHLIKEKRETATLKCYPIPRHDTVYWYQQGPGQDPQFLISFYEKMQSDKGSIPDRFSAQQFSDYHSELNMSSLELGDSALYFCASSLDGGNTEAFFGQGTRLTVV.

CDR3 nucleotides: TGTGCCAGCCAGGGACTTCCAACCTACGAGCAGTACTTC. It codes for CASQGLPTYEQYF. The chain joins TRBV28 to TRBJ2-7; D is perhaps TRBD2 (6 bases). Germline V gives CDR1 MDHEN, CDR2 SYDVKM. V was cut by 8 bases and J by 2 bases, with 13 bases left in between. The CDR3 runs 13 residues. Full variable domain (remainder filled in from reference TRBV28 and TRBJ2-7): DVKVTQSSRYLVKRTGEKVFLECVQDMDHENMFWYRQDPGLGLRLIYFSYDVKMKEKGDIPEGYSVSREKKERFSLILESASTNQTSMYLCASQGLPTYEQYFGPGTRLTVT.

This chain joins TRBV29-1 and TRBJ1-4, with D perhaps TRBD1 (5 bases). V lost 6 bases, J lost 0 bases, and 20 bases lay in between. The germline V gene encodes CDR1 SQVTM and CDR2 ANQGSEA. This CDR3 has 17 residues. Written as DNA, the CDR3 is TGCAGCGTCAGGACCGGATTATCACAGGCAACTAATGAAAAACTGTTTTTT. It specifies CSVRTGLSQATNEKLFF. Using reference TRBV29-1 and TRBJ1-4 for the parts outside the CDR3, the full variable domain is SAVISQKPSRDICQRGTSLTIQCQVDSQVTMMFWYRQQPGQSLTLIATANQGSEATYESGFVIDKFPISRPNLTFSTLTVSNMSPEDSSIYLCSVRTGLSQATNEKLFFGSGTQLSVL.

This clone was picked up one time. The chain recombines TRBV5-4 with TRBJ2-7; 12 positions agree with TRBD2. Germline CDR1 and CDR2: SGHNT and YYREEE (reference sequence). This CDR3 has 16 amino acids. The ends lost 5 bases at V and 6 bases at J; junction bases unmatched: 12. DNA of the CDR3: TGTGCCAGCAGTAGTCCCGGACTAGCGGGAATGGGCGAGCAGTACTTC. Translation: CASSSPGLAGMGEQYF.

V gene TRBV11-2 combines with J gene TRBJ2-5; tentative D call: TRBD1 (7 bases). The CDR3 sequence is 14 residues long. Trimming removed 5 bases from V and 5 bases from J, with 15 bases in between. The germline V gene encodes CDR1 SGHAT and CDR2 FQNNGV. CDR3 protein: CASSRGRGVETQYF. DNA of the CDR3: TGTGCCAGCAGCCGAGGCAGGGGGGTGGAGACCCAGTACTTC.

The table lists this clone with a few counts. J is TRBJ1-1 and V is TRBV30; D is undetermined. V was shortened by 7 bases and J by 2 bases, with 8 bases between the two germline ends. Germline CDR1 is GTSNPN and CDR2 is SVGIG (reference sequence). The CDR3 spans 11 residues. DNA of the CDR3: TGTGCCTCCGAAACTAACACTGAAGCTTTCTTT. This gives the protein CASETNTEAFF.

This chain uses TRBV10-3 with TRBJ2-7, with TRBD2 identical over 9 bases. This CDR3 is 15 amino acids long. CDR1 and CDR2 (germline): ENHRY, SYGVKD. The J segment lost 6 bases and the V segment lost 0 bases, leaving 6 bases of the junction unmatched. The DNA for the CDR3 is TGTGCCATCAGTGAGTCGATGGGACTAGCCCCCGAGCAGTACTTC. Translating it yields CAISESMGLAPEQYF.

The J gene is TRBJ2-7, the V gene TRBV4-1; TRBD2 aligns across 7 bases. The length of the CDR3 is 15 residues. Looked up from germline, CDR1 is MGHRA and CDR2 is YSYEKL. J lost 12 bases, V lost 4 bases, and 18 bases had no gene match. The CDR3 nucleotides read TGCGCCAGCAGCCCCGACCCGGGACTACCATCCGCATGGTACTTC. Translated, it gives CASSPDPGLPSAWYF.

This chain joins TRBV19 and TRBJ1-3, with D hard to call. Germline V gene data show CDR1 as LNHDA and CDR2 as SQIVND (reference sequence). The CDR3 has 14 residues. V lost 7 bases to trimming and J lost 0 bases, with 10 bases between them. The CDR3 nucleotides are TGTGCCAGTATAACGGGGAGCTCTGGAAACACCATATATTTT. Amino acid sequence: CASITGSSGNTIYF.

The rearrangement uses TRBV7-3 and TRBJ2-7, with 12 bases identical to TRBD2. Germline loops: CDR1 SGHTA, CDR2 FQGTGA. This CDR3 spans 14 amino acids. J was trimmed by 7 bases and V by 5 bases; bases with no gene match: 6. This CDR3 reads CASSPLAGGGEQYF. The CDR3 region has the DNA TGTGCCAGCAGCCCTCTAGCGGGAGGGGGGGAGCAGTACTTC.

CDR3 in amino acids: CAVARSYNEQFF. Here the CDR3 DNA reads TGTGCCGTAGCTCGCTCCTACAATGAGCAGTTCTTC. This sequence joins TRBV2 and TRBJ2-1; no firm D call. The germline CDR1 and CDR2 sequences are SNHLY and FYNNEI. V was cut by 11 bases and J by 0 bases, with 8 bases left in between. The CDR3 contains 12 residues.

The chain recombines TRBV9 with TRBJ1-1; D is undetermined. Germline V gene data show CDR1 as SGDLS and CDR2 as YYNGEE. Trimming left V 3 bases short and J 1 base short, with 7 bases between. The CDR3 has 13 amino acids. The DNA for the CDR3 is TGTGCCAGCAGCGCGCGGGGGAACACTGAAGCTTTCTTT. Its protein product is CASSARGNTEAFF.

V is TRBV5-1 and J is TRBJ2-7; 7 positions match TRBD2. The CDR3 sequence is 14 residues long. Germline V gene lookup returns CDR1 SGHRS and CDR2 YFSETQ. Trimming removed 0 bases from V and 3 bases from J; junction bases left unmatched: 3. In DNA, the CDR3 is TGCGCCAGCAGCTTGGGGGACTACCACTACGAGCAGTACTTC. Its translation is CASSLGDYHYEQYF.

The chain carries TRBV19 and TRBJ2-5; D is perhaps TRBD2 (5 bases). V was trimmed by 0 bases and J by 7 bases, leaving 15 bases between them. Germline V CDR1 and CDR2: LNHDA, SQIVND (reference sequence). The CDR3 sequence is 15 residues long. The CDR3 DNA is TGTGCCAGTAGTATAGAGGGTGAGGGAATTGGGACCCAGTACTTC. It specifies CASSIEGEGIGTQYF.

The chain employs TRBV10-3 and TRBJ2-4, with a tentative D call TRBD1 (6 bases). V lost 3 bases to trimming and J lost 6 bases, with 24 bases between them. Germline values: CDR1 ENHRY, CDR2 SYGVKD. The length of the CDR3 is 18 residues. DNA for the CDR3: TGTGCCATCAGTGATTTTATTAGGGACACTCATAAAGGAAACATTCAGTACTTC. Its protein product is CAISDFIRDTHKGNIQYF.

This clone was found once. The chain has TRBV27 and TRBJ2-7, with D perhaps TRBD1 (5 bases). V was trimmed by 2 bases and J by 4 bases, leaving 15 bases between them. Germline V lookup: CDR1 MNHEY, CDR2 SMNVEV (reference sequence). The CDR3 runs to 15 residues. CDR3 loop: CASSLIRGEEYEQYF. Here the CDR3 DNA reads TGTGCCAGCAGTTTAATTAGGGGCGAGGAGTACGAGCAGTACTTC.

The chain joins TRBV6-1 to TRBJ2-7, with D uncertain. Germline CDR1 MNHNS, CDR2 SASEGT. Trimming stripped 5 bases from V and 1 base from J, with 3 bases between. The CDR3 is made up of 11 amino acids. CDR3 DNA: TGTGCCAGCAGTCCATCCTACGAGCAGTACTTC. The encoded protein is CASSPSYEQYF.

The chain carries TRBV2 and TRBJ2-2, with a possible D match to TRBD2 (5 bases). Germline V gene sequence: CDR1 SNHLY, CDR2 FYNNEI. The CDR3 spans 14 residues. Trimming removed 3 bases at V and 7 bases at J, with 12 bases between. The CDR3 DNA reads TGTGCCAGCAGTGAGGGGAGATCTGACGGGGAGCTGTTTTTT. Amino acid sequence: CASSEGRSDGELFF.